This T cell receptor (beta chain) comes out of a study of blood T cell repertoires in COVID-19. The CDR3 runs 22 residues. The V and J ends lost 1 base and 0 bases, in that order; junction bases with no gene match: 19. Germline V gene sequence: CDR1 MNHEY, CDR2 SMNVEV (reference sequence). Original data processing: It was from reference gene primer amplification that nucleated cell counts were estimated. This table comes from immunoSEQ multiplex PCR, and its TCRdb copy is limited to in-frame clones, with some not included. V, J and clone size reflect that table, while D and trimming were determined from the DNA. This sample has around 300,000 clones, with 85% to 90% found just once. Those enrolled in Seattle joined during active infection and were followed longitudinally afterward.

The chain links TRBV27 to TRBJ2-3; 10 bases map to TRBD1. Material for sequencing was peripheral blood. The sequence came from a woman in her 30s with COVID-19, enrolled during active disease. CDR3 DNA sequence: TGTGCCAGCAGTTTATTCTCTCTTGGGACAGGGGATGGGAAGGATAGCACAGATACGCAGTATTTT. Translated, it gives CASSLFSLGTGDGKDSTDTQYF.